This T cell receptor (beta chain) was profiled in a study of neurological immune-mediated disorders. The CDR3 spans 14 residues. V dropped 3 bases and J dropped 1 base, with 9 bases sitting between them. Per the germline V gene, CDR1 is SEHNR and CDR2 is FQNEAQ (reference sequence). At least ten counts were recorded for this clonotype. The antigen is not known. Whole-study findings and limits: TCR clonal expansion peaked in HTLV-1-associated myelopathy patients and was lowest in multiple sclerosis patients. Expanded clones shared no identical CDR3 amino acid sequences across subjects, which suggested private TCR-beta repertoires in all groups.

It was by 5'RACE with 10-nucleotide random UMIs that the cDNA was made. Sequencing runs each generated in excess of 160 million TCR-beta sequences derived from 15-18 subjects. In TCRdb, the 5' RACE reads were re-called with MiXCR into one record per CDR3 protein. The sample comprises about 59,000 distinct CDR3 sequences, 10% to 15% of which are singletons, and roughly 10% rests with the top ten. This TCR came from an older woman with HTLV-1-associated myelopathy (HAM/TSP). The sample comprised PBMCs. This rearrangement joins TRBV7-9 to TRBJ1-1; D ambiguous. CDR3 amino acids: CASSFVFENTEAFF. The CDR3 bases are TGTGCCAGCAGCTTCGTGTTTGAGAACACTGAAGCTTTCTTT.